This T cell receptor beta chain was recorded in a study of radiation and T cells in renal cell carcinoma. Clones were sequenced by immunoSEQ multiplex PCR, and TCRdb holds only the in-frame ones, with some missing. Of under 150,000 clones in the sample, about 81% are singletons; the top ten hold around 1.8%. Study-wide findings and caveats: Baseline intratumoral clonotype presence is unknown without pretreatment biopsies.

This sample's time point: blood 2 weeks post-SBRT. Treatment defined: 15 Gy SBRT to primary tumor, nephrectomy 4 weeks later. This CDR3 contains 14 residues. V was cut by 6 bases and J by 1 base, with 10 bases left in between. Germline CDR1 reads SGHVS; CDR2 reads FQNEAQ. Worth noting for this clone: Its target is not known.

The TCR originated in a woman aged 55 to 70 with renal cell carcinoma. This sequence joins TRBV7-8 and TRBJ1-5, with no clear D. Here the sequenced sample was blood, taken from a patient whose treatment included radiotherapy and nephrectomy. CDR3 coding DNA: TGTGCCAGCAGGGGTGGCGTAAGCAATCAGCCCCAGCATTTT. This sequence encodes CASRGGVSNQPQHF.